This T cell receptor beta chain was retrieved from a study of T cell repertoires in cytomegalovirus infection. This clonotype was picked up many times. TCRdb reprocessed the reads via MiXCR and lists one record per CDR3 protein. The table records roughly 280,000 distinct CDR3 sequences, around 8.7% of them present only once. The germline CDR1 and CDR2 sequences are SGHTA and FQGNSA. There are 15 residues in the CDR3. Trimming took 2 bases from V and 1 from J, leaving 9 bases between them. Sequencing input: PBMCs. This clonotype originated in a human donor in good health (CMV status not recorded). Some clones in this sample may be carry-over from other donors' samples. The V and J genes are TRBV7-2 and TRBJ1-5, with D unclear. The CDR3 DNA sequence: TGTGCCAGCAGCTTATCTTCGGTCAGCAATCAGCCCCAGCATTTT. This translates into CASSLSSVSNQPQHF.